Below, 27 T cell receptor beta chains from the same sample are listed, as sequenced in a study of beta chain features in type 1 diabetes. Expressed TCRB transcripts were sequenced, since all the RNA that had been isolated was reverse transcribed. The table came from immunoSEQ multiplex PCR; TCRdb's copy has only in-frame clones and leaves some out. The table records hundreds of thousands of clones, about 14% of them present only once. Material for sequencing was naive CD4+ T cells from blood. The receptors shown here come from a man between 18 and 29 years old in good health.

This clone was found a few times. The chain is built from TRBV7-2 and TRBJ2-2; TRBD2 aligns across 8 bases. Germline lookup yields CDR1 SGHTA and CDR2 FQGNSA. The CDR3 consists of 15 residues. The V gene end was trimmed by 7 bases and the J gene end by 0 bases; junction bases not matched to a gene: 4. In DNA, the CDR3 is TGTGCCAGCATAGTAGCGGGATCGAACACCGGGGAGCTGTTTTTT. Translated, it gives CASIVAGSNTGELFF.

This clone was observed a few times. The rearrangement links TRBV25-1 to TRBJ2-5, with 13 bases lining up with TRBD2. Trimming took 1 base from V and 4 from J; bases not matched to a gene: 6. Germline values: CDR1 MGHDK, CDR2 SYGVNS. This CDR3 is 17 amino acids long. This CDR3 is CASSELGTSGIRETQYF. The CDR3 nucleotides read TGTGCCAGCAGTGAATTGGGGACTAGCGGGATCCGAGAGACCCAGTACTTC. The full variable domain, rest sourced from reference TRBV25-1 and TRBJ2-5, is EADIYQTPRYLVIGTGKKITLECSQTMGHDKMYWYQQDPGMELHLIHYSYGVNSTEKGDLSSESTVSRIRTEHFPLTLESARPSHTSQYLCASSELGTSGIRETQYFGPGTRLLVL.

The chain recombines TRBV7-2 with TRBJ1-2; D gene uncertain. V shed 1 base and J shed 7 bases, with 10 bases lying between them. CDR3 length equals 13 residues. The germline CDR1 and CDR2 sequences are SGHTA and FQGNSA. For the CDR3, the DNA is TGTGCCAGCAGCTTAGGAAGTGGGGTTGGCTACACCTTC. This encodes CASSLGSGVGYTF.

This clone was seen a few times. J is TRBJ2-7 and V is TRBV20-1; D possibly corresponds to TRBD1 (5 bases). Germline CDR1 is DFQATT and CDR2 is SNEGSKA (reference sequence). Trimming shortened V by 6 bases and J by 7 bases, and 13 bases separated the two germline ends. The CDR3 runs to 11 residues. CDR3 DNA sequence: TGCAGTGCCTCGGACACCGGGGAGCAGTACTTC. Translating it yields CSASDTGEQYF.

This clone has a handful of counts. J is TRBJ2-2 and V is TRBV2; tentatively, D is TRBD1 or TRBD2 (5 bases each). This CDR3 contains 13 residues. V lost 7 bases to trimming and J lost 7 bases, with 13 bases between them. Germline values: CDR1 SNHLY, CDR2 FYNNEI. This CDR3 reads CASTRGADGELFF. The DNA for the CDR3 is TGTGCCAGCACCCGAGGGGCGGACGGGGAGCTGTTTTTT.

The genes are TRBV9 and TRBJ1-2, with D maybe TRBD1 (5 bases). Germline CDR1 and CDR2: SGDLS and YYNGEE. V shed 1 base and J shed 4 bases, with 11 bases lying between them. The CDR3 has 14 amino acids. The CDR3 nucleotides read TGTGCCAGCAGCGTACAGGAGGGACCCTATGGCTACACCTTC. Translation gives CASSVQEGPYGYTF.

This clone has more than one count but fewer than ten. V is TRBV28 and J is TRBJ1-2; TRBD1 agrees at 7 bases. V dropped 5 bases and J dropped 8; count of bases not matched to a gene: 2. Germline V gene lookup returns CDR1 MDHEN and CDR2 SYDVKM. This CDR3 spans 11 amino acids. This chain's CDR3 is CASSTQGGYTF. As DNA, the CDR3 is TGTGCCAGCAGTACACAGGGGGGCTACACCTTC.

The V gene is TRBV7-2, the J gene TRBJ1-1, with D possibly matching TRBD1 (5 bases). CDR1 and CDR2 from the germline V gene are SGHTA and FQGNSA. V lost 1 base to trimming and J lost 5 bases, with 11 bases between them. The CDR3 covers 14 residues. As DNA, the CDR3 is TGTGCCAGCAGCTTAGTTGAGGGGAGGACTGAAGCTTTCTTT. Protein: CASSLVEGRTEAFF.

The rearrangement uses TRBV11-1 and TRBJ2-2; 10 bases align to TRBD2. The CDR3 is 16 amino acids. Germline CDR1 and CDR2: SGHAT and FQDESV (reference sequence). V shed 6 bases and J 2 bases; nucleotides not matched to a gene: 6. This CDR3 is CASRLGTSENTGELFF. For the CDR3, the DNA is TGTGCCAGCAGACTAGGGACTAGCGAAAACACCGGGGAGCTGTTTTTT.

This chain joins TRBV5-1 and TRBJ2-3; D unresolved. V dropped 0 bases and J dropped 4 bases, with 6 bases sitting between them. Germline CDR1 is SGHRS and CDR2 is YFSETQ. The CDR3 has 13 amino acids. CDR3 in amino acids: CASSLGAADTQYF. DNA for the CDR3: TGCGCCAGCAGCTTGGGGGCGGCAGATACGCAGTATTTT.

This chain uses TRBV19 with TRBJ1-1; D call uncertain. The V gene lost 5 bases and the J gene lost 5 bases, with 18 bases spanning the gap. The CDR3 has 15 residues. CDR1 is LNHDA, CDR2 SQIVND, per germline (reference sequence). CDR3 nucleotide sequence: TGTGCCAGTAGTTCCTACTACGGGTCAGGAACTGAAGCTTTCTTT. Its translation: CASSSYYGSGTEAFF.

The J gene is TRBJ1-1, the V gene TRBV28; D is perhaps TRBD1 (6 bases). The germline V gene has CDR1 MDHEN and CDR2 SYDVKM. Trimming stripped 4 bases from V and 5 bases from J, with 8 bases between. There are 12 residues in the CDR3. This CDR3 reads CASSSTGTEAFF. In nucleotides, the CDR3 is TGTGCCAGCAGTTCTACAGGGACTGAAGCTTTCTTT.

This clone was seen only a few times. This rearrangement joins TRBV5-6 to TRBJ2-1, with D tentatively TRBD1 (5 bases). This CDR3 has 16 amino acids. Trimming pared 6 bases from V and 3 bases from J, leaving 19 bases between. Germline V lookup: CDR1 SGHDT, CDR2 YYEEEE. For the CDR3, the DNA is TGTGCCAGCACCGAAGAAAAAGGGGCTCGCTACAATGAGCAGTTCTTC. Protein sequence: CASTEEKGARYNEQFF. The full variable domain, in which reference TRBV5-6 and TRBJ2-1 provide the parts outside the CDR3, is DAGVTQSPTHLIKTRGQQVTLRCSPKSGHDTVSWYQQALGQGPQFIFQYYEEEERQRGNFPDRFSGHQFPNYSSELNVNALLLGDSALYLCASTEEKGARYNEQFFGPGTRLTVL.

This clone turned up a few times. V usage is TRBV4-1 and J usage is TRBJ2-7, with 7 bases aligning to TRBD1. Germline V gene data show CDR1 as MGHRA and CDR2 as YSYEKL. The CDR3 runs 13 residues. The J segment lost 6 bases and the V segment lost 2 bases, leaving 4 bases of the junction unmatched. CDR3 amino acids: CASSQPGQSEQYF. The CDR3 DNA reads as TGCGCCAGCAGCCAACCGGGACAGTCCGAGCAGTACTTC.

This chain connects TRBV4-2 to TRBJ2-3; D uncertain. The CDR3 loop spans 13 amino acids. Germline CDR1 reads LGHNA; CDR2 reads YNFKEQ. V was clipped by 2 bases and J by 4 bases, with 7 bases between them. The CDR3 DNA is TGTGCCAGCAGCCAAATATCCCCAGATACGCAGTATTTT. Its protein product is CASSQISPDTQYF.

The chain couples TRBV4-2 to TRBJ2-5; D is unresolved. The last part of the DNA fits TRBJ2-7 better; the J call may be wrong. CDR3 length equals 16 residues. In germline, CDR1 is LGHNA, CDR2 YNFKEQ. Here the CDR3 reads CASSQLTWLGYNEQYF. The DNA for the CDR3 is TGTGCCAGCAGCCAACTAACCTGGTTGGGATACAACGAGCAGTACTTC.

The chain uses TRBV21-1 and TRBJ2-4; the table's D call, TRBD2, has no DNA check behind it. TRBV21-1 is an annotated pseudogene. The length of the CDR3 is 14 residues. CDR3 coding DNA: TGTGCCAGCAGCAAAGCCTCGTACAAAAACATTCAGTACTTC. Amino acids: CASSKASYKNIQYF.

This clone appeared a few times. J is TRBJ1-1 and V is TRBV6-1; no definite D call. This CDR3 contains 14 residues. Germline V lookup: CDR1 MNHNS, CDR2 SASEGT. The V and J ends lost 2 bases and 11 bases respectively, with 18 bases between them. CDR3 nucleotide sequence: TGTGCCAGCAGTGAAATCGACCGACATGCGACGGCTTTCTTT. It codes for CASSEIDRHATAFF.

This clone showed up just a few times. CDR3 residues: CASSLVAVSNQPQHF. The CDR3 DNA sequence: TGTGCCAGCAGCTTGGTGGCGGTTAGCAATCAGCCCCAGCATTTT. The rearrangement uses TRBV5-8 and TRBJ1-5, with no clear D. The length of the CDR3 is 15 residues. Trimming removed 0 bases at V and 0 bases at J, with 7 bases between. Looked up from germline, CDR1 is SGHTS and CDR2 is YDEGEE.

The gene calls are TRBV7-3 and TRBJ1-1, with D hard to call. Germline assignment: CDR1 SGHTA and CDR2 FQGTGA. The CDR3 extends over 13 amino acids. The V gene lost 2 bases and the J gene lost 4 bases, with 8 bases spanning the gap. DNA for the CDR3: TGTGCCAGCAGCTTACGGGGTTTCACTGAAGCTTTCTTT. It encodes CASSLRGFTEAFF.

The CDR3 is CASSPSRGGGANVLTF. The CDR3 DNA is TGTGCCAGCTCACCGTCTAGAGGCGGTGGGGCCAACGTCCTGACTTTC. This chain links TRBV18 with TRBJ2-6; D not certain. V was shortened by 3 bases and J by 3 bases, with 12 bases between the two germline ends. The CDR3 is 16 amino acids. Germline CDR1 and CDR2: KGHSH and LQKENI.

The table lists this clone with a few counts. The chain recombines TRBV28 with TRBJ1-6, with 10 bases fitting TRBD1. The V segment lost 5 bases and the J segment 9 bases; nucleotides outside the gene matches: 7. This CDR3 region has 15 residues. In germline, CDR1 is MDHEN, CDR2 SYDVKM. CDR3 in amino acids: CASSPPGQGTSPLHF. The CDR3 nucleotides read TGTGCCAGCAGTCCCCCGGGACAGGGGACTTCACCCCTCCACTTT.

With regard to this clone: Other DNA sequences from this sample encode an identical CDR3 as well. The CDR3 bases are TGCGCCAGCAGCCAAGATGTACAGGGAACTCTCGAGCAGTACTTC. It is translated as CASSQDVQGTLEQYF. This chain uses TRBV4-1 with TRBJ2-7, with D maybe TRBD1 (6 bases). CDR1 and CDR2 (germline): MGHRA, YSYEKL. With 0 bases removed from V and 6 bases from J, the gap between germline ends came to 15 bases. The CDR3 has 15 residues.

This rearrangement joins TRBV7-2 to TRBJ1-2; no definite D call. V lost 2 bases and J lost 8, with 18 bases in between. The CDR3 covers 15 residues. From germline, CDR1 is SGHTA and CDR2 FQGNSA. The CDR3 sequence: CASSLYPAPGSGYTF. DNA of the CDR3: TGTGCCAGCAGCTTATACCCCGCGCCGGGGTCGGGCTACACCTTC.

Regarding this clone: A much larger clone lies one base from this, so it may be a read error. The sample has other DNA sequences that encode this CDR3 too. This chain links TRBV7-8 with TRBJ2-7; D not resolved. Trimming pared 5 bases from V and 0 bases from J, leaving 2 bases between. This CDR3 region has 11 residues. Germline values: CDR1 SGHVS, CDR2 FQNEAQ. For the CDR3, the DNA is TGTGCCAGCAGCCTCTCCTACGAGCAGTACTTC. The encoded protein is CASSLSYEQYF. The complete variable domain, with remaining parts taken from reference TRBV7-8 and TRBJ2-7, reads GAGVSQSPRYKVAKRGQDVALRCDPISGHVSLFWYQQALGQGPEFLTYFQNEAQLDKSGLPSDRFFAERPEGSVSTLKIQRTQQEDSAVYLCASSLSYEQYFGPGTRLTVT.

In its sample, this clone was seen a few times. This rearrangement joins TRBV6-4 to TRBJ2-5, with D possibly being TRBD2 (5 bases). The CDR3 sequence is 13 residues long. Germline CDR1 MRHNA, CDR2 SNTAGT. V was pared by 4 bases and J by 5 bases, with 11 bases between. The CDR3 DNA sequence: TGTGCCAGCAGTGTGGTGGGCGGGGAGACCCAGTACTTC. This codes for CASSVVGGETQYF.

This clone was counted only a few times. V is TRBV10-3 and J is TRBJ2-3; D ambiguous. Germline V lookup: CDR1 ENHRY, CDR2 SYGVKD. Trimming took 4 bases from V and 2 from J, leaving 16 bases between them. This CDR3 comprises 16 residues. The CDR3, as DNA: TGTGCCATCAGTGCCGCCCGGGCCCCAAACACAGATACGCAGTATTTT. It yields the protein CAISAARAPNTDTQYF.